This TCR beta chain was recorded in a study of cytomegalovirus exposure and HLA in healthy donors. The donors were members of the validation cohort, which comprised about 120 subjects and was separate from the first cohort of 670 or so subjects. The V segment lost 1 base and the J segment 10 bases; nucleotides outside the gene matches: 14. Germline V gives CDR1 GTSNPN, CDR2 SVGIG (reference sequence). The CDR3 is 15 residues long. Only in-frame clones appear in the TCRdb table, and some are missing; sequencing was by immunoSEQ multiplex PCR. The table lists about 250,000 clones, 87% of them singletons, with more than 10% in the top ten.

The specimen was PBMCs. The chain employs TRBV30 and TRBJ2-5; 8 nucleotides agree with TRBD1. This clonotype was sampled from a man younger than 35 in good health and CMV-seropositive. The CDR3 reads CAWSAFTGTGKFQYF. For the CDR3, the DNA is TGTGCCTGGAGTGCATTTACCGGGACAGGAAAGTTCCAGTACTTC. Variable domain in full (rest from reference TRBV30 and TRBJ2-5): SQTIHQWPATLVQPVGSPLSLECTVEGTSNPNLYWYRQAAGRGLQLLFYSVGIGQISSEVPQNLSASRPQDRQFILSSKKLLLSDSGFYLCAWSAFTGTGKFQYFGPGTRLLVL.